This T cell receptor beta chain was sequenced for a study of cytomegalovirus exposure and HLA in healthy donors. The CDR3 has 15 amino acids. Trimming shortened V by 6 bases and J by 0 bases, and 12 bases separated the two germline ends. Germline V gene sequence: CDR1 LNHDA, CDR2 SQIVND (reference sequence). Both 60 Vbeta primers and 13 Jbeta primers went into the PCR. Generated by immunoSEQ multiplex PCR, the TCRdb table keeps only in-frame clones and is missing some. The sample has roughly 170,000 clones; almost 85% are singletons. The TCR was taken from a girl between 5 and 17 years old in good health and CMV-seropositive. The sequenced material came from PBMCs. The chain is built from TRBV19 and TRBJ1-5; D unclear. The CDR3 DNA follows: TGTGCCAGTAGAGAAGGAGTAATTAGCAATCAGCCCCAGCATTTT. Its translation is CASREGVISNQPQHF.